The 29 T cell receptor beta chains given below trace back to one sample, sequenced in a study of cytomegalovirus exposure and HLA in healthy donors. The PCR employed 60 Vbeta primers together with 13 Jbeta primers. Sequencing was performed with immunoSEQ multiplex PCR; in TCRdb, only in-frame clones are kept and a portion is missing. The data contain tens of thousands of clones, roughly 80% of them singletons. Sequences were obtained from PBMCs. All receptors derive from a woman between 45 and 65 years old in good health and CMV-seropositive.

To note about this clone: At one end the junction does not follow the germline gene, possibly because of a read error. The same CDR3 also results from other DNA sequences found in this sample. V usage is TRBV4-2 and J usage is TRBJ1-1; D perhaps matches TRBD1 (5 bases). The CDR3 has 16 residues. Germline V gene sequence: CDR1 LGHNA, CDR2 YNFKEQ. CDR3 DNA: TGTGCCAGCAGCCAAGACCGTGGGGCTGGGAACACCGAAGCTTTCTTT. Translation gives CASSQDRGAGNTEAFF.

The chain carries TRBV27 and TRBJ1-1, with D tentatively TRBD1 (5 bases). V lost 5 bases and J lost 0, with 13 bases in between. The germline V gene has CDR1 MNHEY and CDR2 SMNVEV (reference sequence). The CDR3 has 15 amino acids. CDR3 amino acids: CASSESTAVNTEAFF. CDR3 DNA sequence: TGTGCCAGCAGTGAATCGACAGCCGTGAACACTGAAGCTTTCTTT.

This chain links TRBV7-9 with TRBJ2-3, with a possible D match to TRBD2 (6 bases). Trimming took 2 bases from V and 4 from J, leaving 13 bases between them. CDR1 and CDR2 from the germline V gene are SEHNR and FQNEAQ (reference sequence). The CDR3 runs to 15 residues. The CDR3 is CASSLQTSSADTQYF. The CDR3 DNA reads TGTGCCAGCAGCTTACAGACTAGTTCGGCAGATACGCAGTATTTT.

CDR3 DNA: TGTGCCACCAGCAGGGGCGGAGGAAGGGAGACCCAGTACTTC. It translates to CATSRGGGRETQYF. This chain joins TRBV15 and TRBJ2-5, with D possibly matching TRBD2 (5 bases). This CDR3 has 14 amino acids. Trimming left V 3 bases short and J 5 bases short, with 13 bases between. CDR1 and CDR2 from the germline V gene are LNHNV and YYDKDF (reference sequence).

The count of this clone is one. V is TRBV5-1 and J is TRBJ2-3, with 9 bases lining up with TRBD2. V was pared by 7 bases and J by 0 bases, with 3 bases of the junction left unmatched. Germline CDR1 and CDR2: SGHRS and YFSETQ. This CDR3 has 14 amino acids. The CDR3 sequence: CASRTSESTDTQYF. CDR3 nucleotide sequence: TGCGCCAGCCGGACTAGCGAGAGCACAGATACGCAGTATTTT.

This clone has only a few counts. The chain carries TRBV19 and TRBJ2-5, with D perhaps TRBD1 (5 bases). The germline V and J ends were trimmed by 4 bases and 1 base, with 7 bases remaining between them. This CDR3 spans 13 amino acids. Germline V gene sequence: CDR1 LNHDA, CDR2 SQIVND (reference sequence). In nucleotides, the CDR3 is TGTGCCAGTAGTACCAGGGTCCAAGAGACCCAGTACTTC. This encodes CASSTRVQETQYF.

The gene calls are TRBV2 and TRBJ2-1; the match to TRBD1 covers 7 bases. The CDR3 has 13 residues. CDR1 and CDR2 from the germline V gene are SNHLY and FYNNEI. J was trimmed by 9 bases and V by 7 bases; bases with no gene match: 9. CDR3 nucleotides: TGTGCCAGCAAAGTGAGGGGGCCTTCTGAGCAGTTCTTC. Translation gives CASKVRGPSEQFF.

This chain links TRBV4-1 with TRBJ2-5, with 16 nucleotides matching TRBD2. CDR1 is MGHRA and CDR2 is YSYEKL in the germline V gene. The CDR3 contains 21 residues. V shed 3 bases, J shed 0 bases, and the junction held 13 bases outside the gene matches. The CDR3 loop reads CASSHTPPWGLAGGYQETQYF. The CDR3 bases are TGCGCCAGCAGCCATACTCCTCCCTGGGGACTAGCGGGGGGGTACCAAGAGACCCAGTACTTC.

The J gene is TRBJ2-7, the V gene TRBV2; D is unresolved. Trimming left V 10 bases short and J 0 bases short, with 10 bases between. The CDR3 covers 12 residues. From germline, CDR1 is SNHLY and CDR2 FYNNEI. This CDR3 is CATRQDSYEQYV. The CDR3 DNA reads as TGTGCCACCCGCCAGGACTCCTACGAGCAGTACGTC.

This clone was counted only a few times. The chain recombines TRBV6-5 with TRBJ1-6; the D gene is possibly TRBD1 (5 bases). The CDR3 has 15 residues. V was pared by 4 bases and J by 9 bases, with 16 bases between. The germline V gene has CDR1 MNHEY and CDR2 SVGAGI. The CDR3 reads CASSLDTIWSSPLHF. CDR3 DNA: TGTGCCAGCAGTTTGGACACGATTTGGTCTTCACCCCTCCACTTT.

The chain links TRBV6-5 to TRBJ2-7; 9 nucleotides match TRBD1. Trimming removed 4 bases from V and 6 bases from J; junction bases left unmatched: 10. The CDR3 is made up of 15 amino acids. Germline-derived CDR1 and CDR2 are MNHEY and SVGAGI. The CDR3: CASSLSPGQGGEQYF. The CDR3 DNA sequence: TGTGCCAGCAGTTTATCTCCGGGACAGGGTGGCGAGCAGTACTTC.

The rearrangement joins TRBV7-9 to TRBJ1-2, with D maybe TRBD1 (5 bases). The CDR3 runs 14 residues. Trimming shortened V by 2 bases and J by 7 bases, and 14 bases separated the two germline ends. Looked up from germline, CDR1 is SEHNR and CDR2 is FQNEAQ (reference sequence). CDR3 sequence (DNA): TGTGCCAGCAGCTTAAGTGCAGGGATCGGTGGCTACACCTTC. Its translation is CASSLSAGIGGYTF.

The J gene is TRBJ2-1, the V gene TRBV19; a possible D gene is TRBD1 (5 bases). The CDR3 loop spans 17 amino acids. Germline loops: CDR1 LNHDA, CDR2 SQIVND (reference sequence). The V end was cut by 3 bases, the J end by 1 base, with 16 bases between. The CDR3 protein is CASSIPPGLFSYNEQFF. The CDR3, as DNA: TGTGCCAGTAGTATTCCCCCAGGGCTCTTTTCCTACAATGAGCAGTTCTTC.

The V and J genes are TRBV25-1 and TRBJ1-6; D is undetermined. V lost 4 bases and J lost 13, with 8 bases in between. The germline V gene has CDR1 MGHDK and CDR2 SYGVNS. CDR3 size: 11 residues. CDR3 protein: CASSVEWPLHF. The CDR3 DNA follows: TGTGCCAGCAGTGTAGAATGGCCCCTCCACTTT.

The chain carries TRBV16 and TRBJ2-5; possible D gene TRBD1, 6 bases. The germline V and J ends were trimmed by 0 bases and 5 bases, with 10 bases remaining between them. The CDR3 is made up of 14 amino acids. Germline V lookup: CDR1 KGHSY, CDR2 FQNENV. The CDR3 sequence: CASSQSTGRETQYF. CDR3 in DNA: TGTGCCAGCAGCCAATCGACAGGTCGGGAGACCCAGTACTTC.

This chain uses TRBV28 with TRBJ2-3, with TRBD2 matching over 12 bases. Germline-derived CDR1 and CDR2 are MDHEN and SYDVKM. The J segment lost 0 bases and the V segment lost 6 bases, leaving 10 bases of the junction unmatched. This CDR3 spans 18 amino acids. The CDR3 sequence is CASSPLAGGRASTDTQYF. The CDR3 DNA sequence: TGTGCCAGCAGCCCACTAGCGGGAGGACGTGCTAGCACAGATACGCAGTATTTT. Full variable domain (rest looked up from reference TRBV28 and TRBJ2-3): DVKVTQSSRYLVKRTGEKVFLECVQDMDHENMFWYRQDPGLGLRLIYFSYDVKMKEKGDIPEGYSVSREKKERFSLILESASTNQTSMYLCASSPLAGGRASTDTQYFGPGTRLTVL.

This clone showed up just a few times. J is TRBJ1-2 and V is TRBV11-3; no clear D. The CDR3 consists of 15 residues. CDR1 is SGHNT and CDR2 is YENEEA in the germline V gene. Trimming removed 1 base at V and 0 bases at J, with 9 bases between. The DNA of the CDR3 is TGTGCCAGCAGCTTAGGCGGGGAAACTAACTATGGCTACACCTTC. This gives the protein CASSLGGETNYGYTF. The full variable domain, with the rest looked up from reference TRBV11-3 and TRBJ1-2, is EAGVVQSPRYKIIEKKQPVAFWCNPISGHNTLYWYLQNLGQGPELLIRYENEEAVDDSQLPKDRFSAERLKGVDSTLKIQPAELGDSAVYLCASSLGGETNYGYTFGSGTRLTVV.

V and J are TRBV11-2 and TRBJ2-1, with D possibly TRBD1 on 6 matching bases. The CDR3 has 14 residues. Trimming removed 0 bases at V and 5 bases at J, with 8 bases between. Germline CDR1 and CDR2: SGHAT and FQNNGV. The CDR3 DNA is TGTGCCAGCAGCTTAGATCCAGGGGACAATGAGCAGTTCTTC. Protein product: CASSLDPGDNEQFF.

The V and J genes are TRBV6-5 and TRBJ1-1; 7 bases align to TRBD1. Germline-derived CDR1 and CDR2 are MNHEY and SVGAGI. The CDR3 is 15 residues long. V was clipped by 2 bases and J by 4 bases; unmatched bases: 7. As DNA, the CDR3 is TGTGCCAGCAGTTACGGACAGGAGATAGGCACTGAAGCTTTCTTT. Its protein is CASSYGQEIGTEAFF.

This chain uses TRBV5-1 with TRBJ1-6, with 8 bases lining up with TRBD1. Germline loops: CDR1 SGHRS, CDR2 YFSETQ. The CDR3 is 14 residues long. The V segment lost 5 bases and the J segment 8 bases; nucleotides outside the gene matches: 6. The DNA of the CDR3 is TGCGCCAGCAGTCCGGGACAGGAATATTCACCCCTCCACTTT. Protein sequence: CASSPGQEYSPLHF.

This CDR3 reads CASKAPTTQGTETQYF. As DNA, the CDR3 is TGTGCCAGCAAGGCACCCACGACTCAGGGGACAGAGACCCAGTACTTC. The V call is TRBV25-1, the J call TRBJ2-5; D possibly corresponds to TRBD1 (6 bases). The CDR3 is made up of 16 amino acids. The ends were cut back, 7 bases at V and 4 bases at J, with 22 bases in the middle. Germline-derived CDR1 and CDR2 are MGHDK and SYGVNS.

The chain carries TRBV12-5 and TRBJ2-1, with TRBD1 as a possible D gene (5 bases). The germline V gene encodes CDR1 LGHNT and CDR2 FRNRAP. CDR3 length: 15 amino acids. Trimming removed 4 bases at V and 7 bases at J, with 17 bases between. In DNA form, the CDR3 reads TGTGCTAGTGGTTCGACCTCCCCAGGGTTGAATGAGCAGTTCTTC. It encodes CASGSTSPGLNEQFF.

The V call is TRBV7-6, the J call TRBJ2-1, with 10 positions matching TRBD2. The CDR3 covers 15 residues. V was pared by 2 bases and J by 7 bases, with 5 bases of the junction left unmatched. CDR1 is SGHVS and CDR2 is FNYEAQ in the germline V gene. The CDR3 protein is CASSLSSGSFNEQFF. DNA of the CDR3: TGTGCCAGCAGCTTATCTAGCGGGAGTTTTAATGAGCAGTTCTTC. Combining the CDR3 with reference TRBV7-6 and TRBJ2-1 gives the whole variable domain GAGVSQSPRYKVTKRGQDVALRCDPISGHVSLYWYRQALGQGPEFLTYFNYEAQQDKSGLPNDRFSAERPEGSISTLTIQRTEQRDSAMYRCASSLSSGSFNEQFFGPGTRLTVL.

This clone came up a few times. The rearrangement links TRBV7-3 to TRBJ2-3; 10 bases match TRBD1. The germline CDR1 and CDR2 sequences are SGHTA and FQGTGA. This CDR3 contains 14 residues. V lost 5 bases, J lost 3 bases, and 2 bases stayed unmatched. The CDR3 region is CASSRQGATDTQYF. DNA for the CDR3: TGTGCCAGCAGCCGACAGGGGGCGACAGATACGCAGTATTTT.

A word on this clone: The identical CDR3 is also encoded by other nucleotide sequences in the sample. V is TRBV9 and J is TRBJ2-5; TRBD1 matches at 8 bases. CDR1 is SGDLS, CDR2 YYNGEE, per germline. There are 14 residues in the CDR3. The V gene end was trimmed by 2 bases and the J gene end by 1 base; junction bases not matched to a gene: 1. The CDR3 loop is CASSVGTGQETQYF. CDR3 coding DNA: TGTGCCAGCAGCGTTGGGACAGGCCAAGAGACCCAGTACTTC.

This sequence joins TRBV7-9 and TRBJ1-1; a possible D gene is TRBD1 (6 bases). CDR3 size: 13 residues. The V end was cut by 7 bases, the J end by 4 bases, with 13 bases between. CDR1 is SEHNR and CDR2 is FQNEAQ in the germline V gene (reference sequence). The CDR3 DNA is TGTGCCAGCATCAGGGGCGGGGGCACTGAAGCTTTCTTT. This gives the protein CASIRGGGTEAFF.

This clone was seen only once. The chain uses TRBV6-5 and TRBJ2-3; TRBD2 matches 11 bases. This CDR3 has 15 amino acids. Per the germline V gene, CDR1 is MNHEY and CDR2 is SVGAGI. V shed 2 bases, J shed 9 bases, and the junction held 7 bases outside the gene matches. In nucleotides, the CDR3 is TGTGCCAGCAGTTACCGTAGCGGGGGGGCACAGACGCAGTATTTT. It codes for CASSYRSGGAQTQYF.

In its sample, this clone was seen once. The chain links TRBV11-2 to TRBJ2-2; TRBD1 agrees at 9 bases. The CDR3 covers 14 residues. The trim removed 5 bases at V and 8 bases at J, leaving 6 bases unmatched. CDR1 is SGHAT, CDR2 FQNNGV, per germline. The CDR3 loop is CASSPDRGRGELFF. The DNA of the CDR3 is TGTGCCAGCAGCCCGGACAGGGGTCGGGGGGAGCTGTTTTTT.

This rearrangement joins TRBV30 to TRBJ1-2; perhaps TRBD1 as D (6 bases). Trimming left V 0 bases short and J 6 bases short, with 14 bases between. This CDR3 has 14 residues. Germline V CDR1 and CDR2: GTSNPN, SVGIG (reference sequence). CDR3 coding DNA: TGTGCCTGGAGTGTACGGGTACAGGGACATGGCTACACCTTC. As protein: CAWSVRVQGHGYTF.